This TCR beta chain was observed in a study of OX40 agonist ivuxolimab in advanced cancers. About the research overall: Patient treatment consisted of intravenous ivuxolimab administration every 2 weeks at 0.01 to 10 mg/kg. People in dose escalation had one of these cancers: hepatocellular carcinoma, melanoma, renal cell or head and neck cancer. Whole-study results and caveats: In the 0.1 to 3.0 mg/kg range, CD4+ and CD8+ blood T cells had expanded clonally by week 6. In general, CD8+ T cells held more expanded clones than CD4+ did, on average.

CDR3 size: 14 residues. V shed 8 bases and J 4 bases; nucleotides not matched to a gene: 8. Germline V lookup: CDR1 SEHNR, CDR2 FQNEAQ (reference sequence). Only one count was recorded for this clone. Its antigen is unidentified. Method: immunoSEQ multiplex PCR; TCRdb's copy keeps in-frame clones and lacks some. The table shows more than 65,000 clones, with roughly 86% occurring only once. This receptor was identified in an adult with an advanced solid tumor such as melanoma, head and neck, liver or kidney cancer. This rearrangement joins TRBV7-9 to TRBJ2-3, with 8 bases that match TRBD2. This sample comprised CD4+ or CD8+ T cells sorted from blood, obtained in a trial of the OX40 agonist ivuxolimab. The CDR3: CASSIAGTSDTQYF. CDR3 nucleotides: TGTGCCAGCTCAATAGCGGGAACCTCAGATACGCAGTATTTT.